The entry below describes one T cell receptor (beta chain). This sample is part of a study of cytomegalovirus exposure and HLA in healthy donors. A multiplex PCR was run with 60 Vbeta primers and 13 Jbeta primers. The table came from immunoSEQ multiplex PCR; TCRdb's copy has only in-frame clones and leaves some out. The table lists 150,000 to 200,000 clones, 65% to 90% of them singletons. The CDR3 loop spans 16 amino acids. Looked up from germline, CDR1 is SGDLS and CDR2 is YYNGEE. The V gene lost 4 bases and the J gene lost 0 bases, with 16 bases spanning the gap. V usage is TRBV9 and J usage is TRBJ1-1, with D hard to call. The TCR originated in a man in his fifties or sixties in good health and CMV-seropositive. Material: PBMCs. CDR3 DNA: TGTGCCAGCAGCCCCGGGAGGCAAGCTATGAACACTGAAGCTTTCTTT. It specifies CASSPGRQAMNTEAFF.